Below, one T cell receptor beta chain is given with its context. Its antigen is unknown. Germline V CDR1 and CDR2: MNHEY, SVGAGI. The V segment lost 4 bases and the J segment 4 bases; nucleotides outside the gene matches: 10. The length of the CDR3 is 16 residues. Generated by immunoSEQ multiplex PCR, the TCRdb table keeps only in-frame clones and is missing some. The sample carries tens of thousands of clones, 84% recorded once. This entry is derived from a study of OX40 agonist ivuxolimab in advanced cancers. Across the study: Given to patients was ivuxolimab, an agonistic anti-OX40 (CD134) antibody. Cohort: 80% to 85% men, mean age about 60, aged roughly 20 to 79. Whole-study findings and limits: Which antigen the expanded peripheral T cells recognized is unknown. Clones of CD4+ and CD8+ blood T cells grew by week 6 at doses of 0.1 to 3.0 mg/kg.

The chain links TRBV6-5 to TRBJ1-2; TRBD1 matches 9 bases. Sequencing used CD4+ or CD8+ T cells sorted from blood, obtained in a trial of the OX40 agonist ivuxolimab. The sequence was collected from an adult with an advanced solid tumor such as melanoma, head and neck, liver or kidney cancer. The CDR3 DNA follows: TGTGCCAGCAGTTTGTCACAGGGGGCCATCCGCTATGGCTACACCTTC. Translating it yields CASSLSQGAIRYGYTF.